This paragraph covers one T cell receptor beta chain sequence. Sequenced by immunoSEQ multiplex PCR; TCRdb stores in-frame clones only, minus some. The sample contains under 90,000 clones, roughly 94% of which appear only once. The source of the sample is a study of technical replicates of blood from a handful of donors. The germline gives CDR1 SGHVS, CDR2 FQNEAQ. The CDR3 covers 14 residues. With 1 base removed from V and 1 base from J, the gap between germline ends came to 7 bases. The chain has TRBV7-8 and TRBJ2-5; D is unclear. This receptor was identified in a human donor in good health. Sequencing was carried out using T cells isolated from PBMCs. The CDR3 loop reads CASSLGAAQETQYF. CDR3 sequence (DNA): TGTGCCAGCAGCTTAGGGGCCGCCCAAGAGACCCAGTACTTC.